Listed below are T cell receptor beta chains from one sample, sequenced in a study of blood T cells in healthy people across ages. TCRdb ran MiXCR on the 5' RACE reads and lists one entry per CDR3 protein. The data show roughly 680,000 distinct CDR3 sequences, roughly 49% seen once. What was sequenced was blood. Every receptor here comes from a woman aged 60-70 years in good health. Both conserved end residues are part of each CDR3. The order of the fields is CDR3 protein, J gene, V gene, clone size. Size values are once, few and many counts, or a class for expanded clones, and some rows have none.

CASSQGVAASYEQYF | TRBJ2-7 | TRBV3-1 | NA
CAISDGRGYNERYF | TRBJ2-7 | TRBV10-3 | NA
CATTGGSYNSPLHF | TRBJ1-6 | TRBV10-3 | NA
CASSFPRDRNSEQFF | TRBJ2-1 | TRBV27 | once
CASSPRTKNIQYF | TRBJ2-4 | TRBV3-1 | NA
CASSQTPRDPAYEQYF | TRBJ2-7 | TRBV4-2 | NA
CASSVGRDEQFF | TRBJ2-1 | TRBV9 | NA
CASSEAGPYSPLHF | TRBJ1-6 | TRBV6-1 | NA
CSAIRQGTDTQYF | TRBJ2-3 | TRBV20-1 | NA
CAISESTRVYEQYF | TRBJ2-7 | TRBV10-3 | NA
CSARGTQVALNEQFF | TRBJ2-1 | TRBV20-1 | few
CASSQDPGTHNQPQHF | TRBJ1-5 | TRBV4-1 | few
CAGSRLAGGTDTQYF | TRBJ2-3 | TRBV7-3 | NA
CSTIPGTSGRNNEQFF | TRBJ2-1 | TRBV20-1 | once
CSARDPKAETQYF | TRBJ2-5 | TRBV20-1 | NA
CASRNLRFPENEQFF | TRBJ2-1 | TRBV2 | NA
CASSQVLRGSTDTQYF | TRBJ2-3 | TRBV5-1 | NA
CASSPRLVGYEQYF | TRBJ2-7 | TRBV7-2 | NA
CASSLGSGRHNEQFF | TRBJ2-1 | TRBV5-1 | NA
CASSSGAGGGHVQETQYF | TRBJ2-5 | TRBV5-1 | NA
CASRGLAGGPDTQYF | TRBJ2-3 | TRBV12-3/TRBV12-4 | NA
CSATGQEPLHF | TRBJ1-6 | TRBV20-1 | NA
CASNIPGQGETQYF | TRBJ2-5 | TRBV19 | NA
CSVNSGDRGPSYEQYF | TRBJ2-7 | TRBV29-1 | few
CASSSGYRSEAFF | TRBJ1-1 | TRBV28 | NA
CSARRQGQEQYF | TRBJ2-7 | TRBV20-1 | once
CASSTQGFEQYF | NA | TRBV28 | few
CASSVAGSVSQGIQYF | TRBJ2-4 | TRBV9 | few
CATSDWRSETQYF | NA | TRBV24-1 | NA
CSSKRVLGEQYF | TRBJ2-7 | TRBV20-1 | NA
CASSLGLGDWGEQFF | TRBJ2-1 | TRBV7-2 | many
CASSENLGEAQETQYF | TRBJ2-5 | TRBV2 | NA
CASSLSAGSPSYEQYF | TRBJ2-7 | TRBV27 | NA
CSARDLSLAGLLYNEQFF | TRBJ2-1 | TRBV20-1 | NA
CASSRNRGANYGYTF | TRBJ1-2 | TRBV4-2 | NA
CASSLVGQGALEQYF | TRBJ2-7 | TRBV7-2 | few
CSAQPPAQGYEQYF | TRBJ2-7 | TRBV20-1 | few
CASRTGTFSNQPQHF | TRBJ1-5 | TRBV12-3/TRBV12-4 | NA
CASSFGQPGGYGYTF | TRBJ1-2 | TRBV5-6 | few
CASSYRGGNTGELFF | TRBJ2-2 | TRBV6-5 | NA
CASSESGLGNEKLFF | TRBJ1-4 | TRBV2 | NA
CAISPGAANEKLFF | TRBJ1-4 | TRBV10-3 | NA
CSVAGQGAYYGYTF | TRBJ1-2 | TRBV29-1 | many
CASSQEGVGQYF | TRBJ2-7 | TRBV4-3 | NA
CSVSGTSGYNEQFF | TRBJ2-1 | TRBV20-1 | NA
CASSLRVSREQYF | TRBJ2-7 | TRBV27 | NA
CASSQTPDNYGYTF | TRBJ1-2 | TRBV4-1 | NA
CASRAGQRTYGYTF | TRBJ1-2 | TRBV6-5 | once
CSARSDRLAGGLPNEQFF | TRBJ2-1 | TRBV20-1 | NA
CASSLVLADTQYF | TRBJ2-3 | TRBV7-2 | NA
CASSRRIAAEAYNEQFF | TRBJ2-1 | TRBV4-2 | few
CSATQMTRPTYNEQFF | TRBJ2-1 | TRBV20-1 | few
CATSLTGARDTQYF | TRBJ2-3 | TRBV24-1 | once
CASSLGEGYEQYF | TRBJ2-7 | TRBV5-1 | few
CASSQVRGTRSYEQYF | TRBJ2-7 | TRBV3-1 | NA